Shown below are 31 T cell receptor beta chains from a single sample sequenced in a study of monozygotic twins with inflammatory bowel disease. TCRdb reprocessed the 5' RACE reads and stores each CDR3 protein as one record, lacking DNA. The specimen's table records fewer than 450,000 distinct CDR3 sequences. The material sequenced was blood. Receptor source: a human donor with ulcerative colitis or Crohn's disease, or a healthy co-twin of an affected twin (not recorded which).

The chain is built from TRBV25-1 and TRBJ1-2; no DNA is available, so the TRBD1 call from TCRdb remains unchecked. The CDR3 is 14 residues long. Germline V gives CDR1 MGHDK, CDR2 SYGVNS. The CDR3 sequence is CASSEFRDKTKYSF.

CDR3 residues: CSVVALATGGIPYEQYF. The chain has TRBV29-1 and TRBJ2-7; TCRdb indicates TRBD1, and absent DNA this call remains unverified. The CDR3 covers 17 residues. Germline CDR1 is SQVTM and CDR2 is ANQGSEA.

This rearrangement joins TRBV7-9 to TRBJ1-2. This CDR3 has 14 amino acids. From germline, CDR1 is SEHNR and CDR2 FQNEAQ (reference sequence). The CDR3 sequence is CASSFDIGGYGYTF.

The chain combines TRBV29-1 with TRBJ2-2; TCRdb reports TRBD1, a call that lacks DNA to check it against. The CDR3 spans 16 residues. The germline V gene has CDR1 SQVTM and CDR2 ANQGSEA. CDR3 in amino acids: CSVVPPGGSNTGELFF.

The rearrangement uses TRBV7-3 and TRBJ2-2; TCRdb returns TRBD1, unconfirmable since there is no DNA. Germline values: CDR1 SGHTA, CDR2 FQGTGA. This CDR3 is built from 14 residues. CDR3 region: CASSLGGHTGELFF.

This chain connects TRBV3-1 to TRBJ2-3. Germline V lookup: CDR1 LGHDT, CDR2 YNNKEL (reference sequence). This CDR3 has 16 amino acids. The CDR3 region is CASSQDRPNAADTQYF.

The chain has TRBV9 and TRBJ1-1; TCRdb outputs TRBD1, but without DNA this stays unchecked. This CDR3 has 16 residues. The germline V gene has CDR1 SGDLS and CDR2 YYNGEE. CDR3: CASSATTGGRNTEAFF.

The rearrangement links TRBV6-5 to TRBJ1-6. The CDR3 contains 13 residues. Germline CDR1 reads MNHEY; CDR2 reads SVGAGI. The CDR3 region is CASSYEGNSPLHF.

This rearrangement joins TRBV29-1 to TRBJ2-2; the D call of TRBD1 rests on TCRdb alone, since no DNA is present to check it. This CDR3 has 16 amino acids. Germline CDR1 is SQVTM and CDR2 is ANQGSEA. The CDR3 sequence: CSVEGQGFANTGELFF.

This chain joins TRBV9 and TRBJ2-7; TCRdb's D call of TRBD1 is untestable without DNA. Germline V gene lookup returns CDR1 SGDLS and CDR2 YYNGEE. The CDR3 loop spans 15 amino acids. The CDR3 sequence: CASSSHRDRAYEQYF. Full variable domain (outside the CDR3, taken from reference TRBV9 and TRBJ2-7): DSGVTQTPKHLITATGQRVTLRCSPRSGDLSVYWYQQSLDQGLQFLIQYYNGEERAKGNILERFSAQQFPDLHSELNLSSLELGDSALYFCASSSHRDRAYEQYFGPGTRLTVT.

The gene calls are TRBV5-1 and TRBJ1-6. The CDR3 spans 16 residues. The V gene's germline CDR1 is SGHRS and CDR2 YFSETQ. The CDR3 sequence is CASSLDLGLLDSPLHF.

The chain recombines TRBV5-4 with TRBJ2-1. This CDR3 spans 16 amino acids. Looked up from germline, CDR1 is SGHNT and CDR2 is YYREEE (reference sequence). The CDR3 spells CASSPNPRQVYNEQFF.

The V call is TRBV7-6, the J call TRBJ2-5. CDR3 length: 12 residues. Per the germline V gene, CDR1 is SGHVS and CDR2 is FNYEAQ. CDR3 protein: CASSTFGETQYF.

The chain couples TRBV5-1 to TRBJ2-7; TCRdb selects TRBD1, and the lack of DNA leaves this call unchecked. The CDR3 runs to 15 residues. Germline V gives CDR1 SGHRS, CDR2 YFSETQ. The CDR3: CASSLWDRVNYEQYF.

CDR3 protein: CASSLQPRADEQFF. This chain links TRBV7-2 with TRBJ2-1; the TCRdb call, TRBD2, lacks DNA for checking. There are 14 residues in the CDR3. The V gene's germline CDR1 is SGHTA and CDR2 FQGNSA.

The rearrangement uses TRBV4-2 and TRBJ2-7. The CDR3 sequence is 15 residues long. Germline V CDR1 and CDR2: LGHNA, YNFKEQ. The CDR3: CASSQDQNREYEQYF.

The CDR3 reads CASSSLSIGTDTQYF. The V and J genes are TRBV5-5 and TRBJ2-3. The CDR3 totals 15 residues. Germline CDR1 SGHKS, CDR2 YYEKEE (reference sequence).

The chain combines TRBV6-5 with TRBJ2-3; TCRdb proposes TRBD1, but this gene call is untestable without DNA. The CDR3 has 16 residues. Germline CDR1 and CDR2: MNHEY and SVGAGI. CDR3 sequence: CASSYLTSLQADTQYF.

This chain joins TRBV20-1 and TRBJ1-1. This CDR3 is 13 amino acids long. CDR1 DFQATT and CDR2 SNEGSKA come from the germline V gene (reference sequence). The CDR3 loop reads CSARGWGTTEAFF.

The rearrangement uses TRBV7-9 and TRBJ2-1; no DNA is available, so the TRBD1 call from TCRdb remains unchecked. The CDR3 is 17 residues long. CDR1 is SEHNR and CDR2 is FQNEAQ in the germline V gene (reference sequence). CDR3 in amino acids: CASSFSWGRGLVNEQFF.

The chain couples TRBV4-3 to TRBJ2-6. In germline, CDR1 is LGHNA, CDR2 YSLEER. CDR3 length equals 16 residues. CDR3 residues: CASSQVVDSGANVLTF.

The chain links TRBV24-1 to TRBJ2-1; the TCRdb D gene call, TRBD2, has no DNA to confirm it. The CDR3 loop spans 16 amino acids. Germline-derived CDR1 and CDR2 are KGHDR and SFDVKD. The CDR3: CATQPTSGGSYNEQFF.

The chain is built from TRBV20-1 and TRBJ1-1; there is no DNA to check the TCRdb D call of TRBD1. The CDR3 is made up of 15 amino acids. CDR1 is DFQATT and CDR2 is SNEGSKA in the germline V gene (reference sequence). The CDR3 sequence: CSANSDRRRGAEAFF.

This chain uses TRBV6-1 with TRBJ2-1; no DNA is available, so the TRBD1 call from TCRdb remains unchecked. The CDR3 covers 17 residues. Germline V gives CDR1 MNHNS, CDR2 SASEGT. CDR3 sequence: CASTYSPTGGSYNEQFF.

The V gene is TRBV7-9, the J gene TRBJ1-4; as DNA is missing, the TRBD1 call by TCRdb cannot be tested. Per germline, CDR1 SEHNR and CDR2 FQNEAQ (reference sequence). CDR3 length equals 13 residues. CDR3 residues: CASTPAGSEKLFF.

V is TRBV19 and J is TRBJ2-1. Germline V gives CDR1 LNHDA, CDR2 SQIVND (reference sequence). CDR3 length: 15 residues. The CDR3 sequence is CASRNVGNPLNEQFF.

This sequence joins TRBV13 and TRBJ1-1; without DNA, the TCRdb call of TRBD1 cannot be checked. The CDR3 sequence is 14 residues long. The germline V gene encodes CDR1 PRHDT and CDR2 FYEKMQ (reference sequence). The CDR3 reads CASSLGPGAGEAFF.

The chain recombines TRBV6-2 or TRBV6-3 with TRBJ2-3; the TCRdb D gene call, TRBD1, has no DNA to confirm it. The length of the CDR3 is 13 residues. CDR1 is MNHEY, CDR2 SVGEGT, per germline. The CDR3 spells CASSGPGIDTQYF.

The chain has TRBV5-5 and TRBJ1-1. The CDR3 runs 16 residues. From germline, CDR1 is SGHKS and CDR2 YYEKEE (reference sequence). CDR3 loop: CASSLARADSNTEAFF.

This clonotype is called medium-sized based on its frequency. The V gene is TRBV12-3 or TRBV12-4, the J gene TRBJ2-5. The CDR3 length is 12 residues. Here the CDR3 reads CASSLMSETQYF.

The CDR3 loop reads CASSLGPGRNEQFF. The chain recombines TRBV5-1 with TRBJ2-1; absent DNA, TCRdb's TRBD2 call cannot be checked. The CDR3 is 14 residues long. In germline, CDR1 is SGHRS, CDR2 YFSETQ.